This record looks at one T cell receptor beta chain sequence and its context. Its antigen is currently unknown. Some clones are missing from TCRdb's copy, which holds only in-frame ones; the method was immunoSEQ multiplex PCR. The profile shows 85,000 to 100,000 clones, 85% to 95% of them singletons. These data originate in a study of graft-versus-host responses after intestinal transplantation. Background on the study: All recipients were transplanted with multivisceral, liver-intestinal, or isolated intestinal grafts. All recipients were given anti-thymocyte globulin induction, and tacrolimus and steroids were then administered for roughly 3 years.

J was trimmed by 8 bases and V by 0 bases; bases with no gene match: 7. This CDR3 is 15 amino acids long. Germline CDR1 reads SGDLS; CDR2 reads YYNGEE. Study-wide results and caveats: Where graft-donor T cell macrochimerism was present, patients had high graft-versus-host to host-versus-graft clonal ratios in allografts. Detection of GvH clones occurred in recipient marrow, and some had their first appearance in ileum or blood.

The input for sequencing was unstimulated CD8+ T cells sorted from spleen or lymph node cells, taken before transplant. This TCR was sampled from a human donor who was the organ donor for an intestinal transplant. The chain has TRBV9 and TRBJ1-2; 10 positions match TRBD1. Here the CDR3 reads CASSVGGTGVEGYTF. CDR3 coding DNA: TGTGCCAGCAGCGTAGGCGGGACAGGGGTTGAGGGCTACACCTTC.